This T cell receptor beta chain originates from a study of vaccination and CD4 T cells after COVID-19. Study-wide context: The post-vaccine samples came a median about 70 days after dose two (range 14 to 241). Cells received overlapping spike peptides from SARS-CoV-2, HCoV-NL63, HCoV-OC43 and HCoV-229E as stimulation. Cultures acting as controls obtained a CEFX pool, an HIV-1 Nef pool, or no peptide.

On this clonotype itself: Its specificity is not known.

Sample treatment: roughly 10-day PBMC culture with coronavirus spike peptide pools or control peptides (ViraFEST assay). The V end was cut by 4 bases, the J end by 5 bases, with 18 bases between. This CDR3 is built from 15 residues. Germline V CDR1 and CDR2: SGHNT, YYREEE (reference sequence). Researchers used the Oncomine TCR Beta short-read assay to sequence DNA from cultured CD4+ T cells. Each CDR3 protein gets one entry after TCRdb re-called the PCR reads with MiXCR. Seen here are about 24,000 distinct CDR3 sequences, 60% observed once, and the top ten hold more than 10%. The sequencing here drew on CD4+ T cells from blood, cultured in vitro, taken after SARS-CoV-2 vaccination. This clonotype was sampled from a human donor who received a COVID-19 vaccine. The rearrangement joins TRBV5-4 to TRBJ1-2; tentatively, D is TRBD1 (6 bases). The DNA for the CDR3 is TGTGCCAGCAGCCGGCCTCAGGGGACTTATTATGGCTACACCTTC. Translated: CASSRPQGTYYGYTF.